This TCR beta chain was sequenced in a study of blood T cell repertoires in COVID-19. Across the whole study: COVID-19 samples from acute and convalescent phases originated in the United States, Italy and Spain. Nucleic acid was either cDNA or gDNA, and it came from T cells, B-cell-depleted T cells, or PBMCs.

In the original analysis: Amplified reference gene primers provided the basis for estimating nucleated cell counts. Libraries were prepared by immunoSEQ multiplex PCR; TCRdb keeps only in-frame clonotypes and omits some of them. V, J and clone size derive from that table, while D and trimming were established from the DNA sequence. The repertoire holds 300,000 to 400,000 clones, with approximately 89% as singletons. The CDR3 is 11 amino acids. Trimming took 6 bases from V and 8 from J; bases not matched to a gene: 3. This chain joins TRBV12-3 or TRBV12-4 and TRBJ1-2; 7 nucleotides match TRBD1. Source material: peripheral blood. This clonotype was obtained from a woman aged 18-30 years who had recovered from COVID-19. The CDR3 DNA follows: TGTGCCAGCAGCCGACAGGGAGGCTACACCTTC. The encoded protein is CASSRQGGYTF.